The clone carrying this TCR beta chain was recorded a few times. This sample is drawn from a study of T cells after yellow fever vaccination. TCRdb re-called the 5' RACE reads with MiXCR, one entry per CDR3 protein. The sample holds approximately 330,000 distinct CDR3 sequences, around 13% seen once. The V end lost 7 bases, the J end lost 5 bases, and 8 bases lay between the germline ends. Germline V lookup: CDR1 DFQATT, CDR2 SNEGSKA (reference sequence). The CDR3 is 10 residues long. The source material was CD4+ T cells sorted from PBMCs, sampled 15 days after the yellow fever booster vaccination. The source of this sequence is a man between 18 and 35 years old who received the YFV17D yellow fever vaccine. The chain employs TRBV20-1 and TRBJ2-5, with D unresolved. The chain's CDR3 is CSGMGETQYF. CDR3 nucleotides: TGCAGTGGGATGGGGGAGACCCAGTACTTC.